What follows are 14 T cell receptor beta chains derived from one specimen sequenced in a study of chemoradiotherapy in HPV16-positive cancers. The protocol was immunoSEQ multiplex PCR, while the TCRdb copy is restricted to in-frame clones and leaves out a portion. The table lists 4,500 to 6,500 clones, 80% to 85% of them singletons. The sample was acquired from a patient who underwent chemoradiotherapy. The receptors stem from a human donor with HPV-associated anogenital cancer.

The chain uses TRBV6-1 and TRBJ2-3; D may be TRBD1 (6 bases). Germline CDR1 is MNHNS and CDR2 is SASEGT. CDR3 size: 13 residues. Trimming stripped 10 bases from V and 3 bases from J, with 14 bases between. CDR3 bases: TGTGCCATCAACTTCAGGGGAACAGATACGCAGTATTTT. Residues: CAINFRGTDTQYF.

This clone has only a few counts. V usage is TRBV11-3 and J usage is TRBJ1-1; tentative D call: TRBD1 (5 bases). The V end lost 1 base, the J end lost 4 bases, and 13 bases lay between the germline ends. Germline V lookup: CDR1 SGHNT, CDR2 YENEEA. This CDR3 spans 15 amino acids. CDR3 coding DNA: TGTGCCAGCAGCTTAGGTTTAGGGGTAAGCACTGAAGCTTTCTTT. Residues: CASSLGLGVSTEAFF.

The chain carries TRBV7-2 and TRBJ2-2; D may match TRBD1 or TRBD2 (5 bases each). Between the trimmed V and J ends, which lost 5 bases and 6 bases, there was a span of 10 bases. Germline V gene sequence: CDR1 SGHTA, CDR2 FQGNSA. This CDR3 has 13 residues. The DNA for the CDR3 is TGTGCCAGCAGCCCGGGACCCCCCGGGGAGCTGTTTTTT. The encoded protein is CASSPGPPGELFF.

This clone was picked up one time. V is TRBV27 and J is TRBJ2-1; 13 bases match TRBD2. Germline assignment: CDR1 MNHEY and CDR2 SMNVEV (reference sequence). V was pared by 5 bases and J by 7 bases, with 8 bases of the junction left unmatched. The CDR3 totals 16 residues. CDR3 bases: TGTGCCAGCAGTCCCTCCGGGACTAGCGGGGTTAATGAGCAGTTCTTC. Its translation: CASSPSGTSGVNEQFF.

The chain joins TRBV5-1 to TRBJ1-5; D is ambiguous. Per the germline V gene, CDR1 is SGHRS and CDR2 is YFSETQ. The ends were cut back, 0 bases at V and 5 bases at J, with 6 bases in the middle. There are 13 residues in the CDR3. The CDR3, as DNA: TGCGCCAGCAGCTTGGGGGAGTATCAGCCCCAGCATTTT. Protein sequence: CASSLGEYQPQHF.

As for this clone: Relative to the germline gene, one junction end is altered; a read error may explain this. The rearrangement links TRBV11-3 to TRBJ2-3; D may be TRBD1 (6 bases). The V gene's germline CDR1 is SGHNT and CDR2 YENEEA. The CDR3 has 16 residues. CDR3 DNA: TGTGCCAGCAGCTTCAGAATAGGTGGGGGCACATATACGCAGTATTTT. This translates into CASSFRIGGGTYTQYF. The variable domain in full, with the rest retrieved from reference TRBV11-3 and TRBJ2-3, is EAGVVQSPRYKIIEKKQPVAFWCNPISGHNTLYWYLQNLGQGPELLIRYENEEAVDDSQLPKDRFSAERLKGVDSTLKIQPAELGDSAVYLCASSFRIGGGTYTQYFGPGTRLTVL.

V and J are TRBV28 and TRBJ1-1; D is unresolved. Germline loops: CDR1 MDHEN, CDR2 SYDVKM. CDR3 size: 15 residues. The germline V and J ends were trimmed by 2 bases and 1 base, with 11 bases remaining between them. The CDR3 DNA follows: TGTGCCAGCAGTTTAATCTGGGTAGGGAACACTGAAGCTTTCTTT. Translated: CASSLIWVGNTEAFF.

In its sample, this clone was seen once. Here the CDR3 DNA reads TGTGCCAGCAGCTCACGGCAGGGGATAGCTAATGAAAAACTGTTTTTT. Translating gives CASSSRQGIANEKLFF. The chain recombines TRBV5-6 with TRBJ1-4; perhaps TRBD1 as D (6 bases). This CDR3 region has 16 residues. Trimming took 3 bases from V and 3 from J, leaving 15 bases between them. Germline loops: CDR1 SGHDT, CDR2 YYEEEE.

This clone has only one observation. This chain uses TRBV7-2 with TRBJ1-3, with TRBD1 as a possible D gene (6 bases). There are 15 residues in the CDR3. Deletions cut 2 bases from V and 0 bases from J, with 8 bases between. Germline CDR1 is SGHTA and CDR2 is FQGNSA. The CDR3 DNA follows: TGTGCCAGCAGCTTAAGAGGGGGCTCTGGAAACACCATATATTTT. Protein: CASSLRGGSGNTIYF.

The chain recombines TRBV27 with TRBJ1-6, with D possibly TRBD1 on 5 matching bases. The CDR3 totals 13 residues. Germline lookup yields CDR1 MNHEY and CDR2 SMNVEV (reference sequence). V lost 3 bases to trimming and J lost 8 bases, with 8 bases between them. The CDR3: CASSFAGHSPLHF. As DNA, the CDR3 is TGTGCCAGCAGTTTCGCGGGGCATTCACCCCTCCACTTT.

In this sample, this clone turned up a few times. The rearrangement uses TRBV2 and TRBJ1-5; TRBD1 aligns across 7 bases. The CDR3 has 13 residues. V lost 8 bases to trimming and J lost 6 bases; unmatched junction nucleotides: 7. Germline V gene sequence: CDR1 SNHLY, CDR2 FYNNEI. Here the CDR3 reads CASGGQVSQPQHF. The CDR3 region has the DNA TGTGCCAGCGGCGGACAGGTCAGTCAGCCCCAGCATTTT.

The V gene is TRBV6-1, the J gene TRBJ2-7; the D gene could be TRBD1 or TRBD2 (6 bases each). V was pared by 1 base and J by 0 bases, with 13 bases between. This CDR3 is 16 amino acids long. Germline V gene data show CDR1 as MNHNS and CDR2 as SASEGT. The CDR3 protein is CASSEVWGAASYEQYF. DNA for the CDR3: TGTGCCAGCAGTGAAGTATGGGGGGCCGCCTCCTACGAGCAGTACTTC.

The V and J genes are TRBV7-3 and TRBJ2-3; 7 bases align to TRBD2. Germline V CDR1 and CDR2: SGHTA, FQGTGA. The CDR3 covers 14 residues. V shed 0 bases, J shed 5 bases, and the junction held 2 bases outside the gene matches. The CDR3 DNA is TGTGCCAGCAGCTTAACTGGGACTATAGATACGCAGTATTTT. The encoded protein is CASSLTGTIDTQYF.

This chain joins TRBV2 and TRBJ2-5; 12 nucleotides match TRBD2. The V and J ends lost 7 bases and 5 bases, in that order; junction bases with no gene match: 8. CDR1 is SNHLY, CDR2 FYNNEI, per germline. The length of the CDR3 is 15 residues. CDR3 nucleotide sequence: TGTGCCAGCACCACTAGCGGGGGGCCCGGCGAGACCCAGTACTTC. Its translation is CASTTSGGPGETQYF.